Following are 8 T cell receptor beta chains from one sample sequenced in a study of shared clonotypes between healthy human individuals. Using immunoSEQ multiplex PCR, the repertoire was profiled, and TCRdb retains in-frame clones only, with some absent. Of about 2.3 million clones listed, 85% to 95% are singletons. Material: naive CD4+ T cells from PBMCs. The subset was: CD45RA+ positively selected. The receptors here all came from a man in his late teens or twenties in good health. Some clones in this sample may be carry-over from other donors' samples.

In its sample, this clone was seen a few times. The chain combines TRBV7-2 with TRBJ2-7; D tentatively fits TRBD1 or TRBD2 (5 bases each). V gave up 4 bases and J gave up 2 bases, with 15 bases separating them. The CDR3 is made up of 15 amino acids. CDR1 and CDR2 (germline): SGHTA, FQGNSA. The CDR3 protein is CASSSRGGRTYEQYF. The CDR3 nucleotides read TGTGCCAGCAGCTCGAGGGGTGGCCGGACCTACGAGCAGTACTTC.

The chain joins TRBV18 to TRBJ2-5; no clear D. Trimming pared 0 bases from V and 5 bases from J, leaving 10 bases between. Germline V gene lookup returns CDR1 KGHSH and CDR2 LQKENI. This CDR3 is built from 14 residues. CDR3: CASSPPALKETQYF. CDR3 bases: TGTGCCAGCTCACCACCGGCCCTTAAGGAGACCCAGTACTTC.

The genes are TRBV5-6 and TRBJ1-3, with D uncertain. V lost 1 base to trimming and J lost 4 bases, with 9 bases between them. The CDR3 totals 14 residues. Germline loops: CDR1 SGHDT, CDR2 YYEEEE. CDR3 sequence: CASSLIGRGNTIYF. CDR3 nucleotide sequence: TGTGCCAGCAGCTTGATCGGCAGGGGAAACACCATATATTTT.

This clone was seen just once. The sample contains more than one DNA sequence encoding this CDR3. The rearrangement joins TRBV7-3 to TRBJ2-3; 7 positions match TRBD1. V lost 5 bases to trimming and J lost 0 bases; unmatched junction nucleotides: 2. The CDR3 covers 14 residues. CDR1 and CDR2 (germline): SGHTA, FQGTGA. The DNA of the CDR3 is TGTGCCAGCAGCCGGACAGGTAGCACAGATACGCAGTATTTT. Translating gives CASSRTGSTDTQYF. Full variable domain (rest looked up from reference TRBV7-3 and TRBJ2-3): GAGVSQTPSNKVTEKGKYVELRCDPISGHTALYWYRQSLGQGPEFLIYFQGTGAADDSGLPNDRFFAVRPEGSVSTLKIQRTERGDSAVYLCASSRTGSTDTQYFGPGTRLTVL.

The chain combines TRBV7-3 with TRBJ2-2; D assignment may be TRBD1 or TRBD2 (5 bases each). Germline CDR1 is SGHTA and CDR2 is FQGTGA. The CDR3 consists of 15 residues. V lost 7 bases, J lost 7 bases, and 19 bases lay in between. CDR3 sequence (DNA): TGTGCCAGCACCTCCGAGGGGATTAATGGCGGGGAGCTGTTTTTT. This sequence encodes CASTSEGINGGELFF.

This chain links TRBV4-1 with TRBJ1-5, with D uncertain. The CDR3 runs 14 residues. V was trimmed by 4 bases and J by 0 bases, leaving 7 bases between them. Germline V gene data show CDR1 as MGHRA and CDR2 as YSYEKL. The CDR3 coding sequence is TGCGCCAGCAGCCTTTACAGTAGCAATCAGCCCCAGCATTTT. It encodes CASSLYSSNQPQHF.

CDR3 protein: CASSPNTRWDDNEQFF. CDR3 in DNA: TGTGCCAGCAGCCCAAACACTAGATGGGACGACAATGAGCAGTTCTTC. This chain uses TRBV28 with TRBJ2-1; the D call may be TRBD1 or TRBD2 (5 bases each). The CDR3 length is 16 residues. Trimming removed 6 bases from V and 5 bases from J, with 20 bases in between. Germline V CDR1 and CDR2: MDHEN, SYDVKM.

This chain connects TRBV27 to TRBJ1-5; D is undetermined. This CDR3 has 14 residues. The V gene's germline CDR1 is MNHEY and CDR2 SMNVEV (reference sequence). V was pared by 3 bases and J by 1 base, with 7 bases between. CDR3 bases: TGTGCCAGCAGTTTCATTAGGAGCAATCAGCCCCAGCATTTT. Protein product: CASSFIRSNQPQHF.